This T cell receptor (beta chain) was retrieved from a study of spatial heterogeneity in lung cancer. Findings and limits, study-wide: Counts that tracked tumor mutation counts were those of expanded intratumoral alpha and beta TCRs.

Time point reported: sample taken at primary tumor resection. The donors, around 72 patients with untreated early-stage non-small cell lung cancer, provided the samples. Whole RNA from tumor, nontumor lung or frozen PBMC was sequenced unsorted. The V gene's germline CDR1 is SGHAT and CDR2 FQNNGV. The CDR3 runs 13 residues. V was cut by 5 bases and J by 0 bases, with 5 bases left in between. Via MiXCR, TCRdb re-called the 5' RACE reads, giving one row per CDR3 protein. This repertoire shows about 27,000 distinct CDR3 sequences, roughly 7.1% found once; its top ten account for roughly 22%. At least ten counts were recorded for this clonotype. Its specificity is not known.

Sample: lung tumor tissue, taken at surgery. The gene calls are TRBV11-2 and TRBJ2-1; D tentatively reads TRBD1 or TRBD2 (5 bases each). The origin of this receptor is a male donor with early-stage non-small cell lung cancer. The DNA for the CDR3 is TGTGCCAGCAGCGGGGGCTCCTACAATGAGCAGTTCTTC. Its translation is CASSGGSYNEQFF.